The rows below give T cell receptor beta chains drawn from one sample of a study of Graves' ophthalmopathy and Graves' hyperthyroidism. MiXCR was run by TCRdb on the multiplex PCR reads, yielding one entry per CDR3 protein. The sample lists hundreds of thousands of distinct CDR3 sequences, 22% occurring once. The material sequenced was peripheral blood. The receptor source for this set is a woman aged 18-29 years with stable Graves' hyperthyroidism. Some clones in this sample may be carry-over from other donors' samples. Both conserved end residues are part of each CDR3. A D gene is named only where the DNA matches it firmly. Only part of the rows carry a size: once, few, many, or a class if the clone is expanded.

cdr3_length: 14; d_call: NA; j_call: TRBJ1-1; clone_size: NA; v_call: TRBV6-5; cdr3_aa: CASSYNRPSTEAFF; cdr3_nt: TGTGCCAGCAGTTACAACAGACCGAGCACTGAAGCTTTCTTT
cdr3_length: 16; d_call: TRBD1; j_call: TRBJ2-5; clone_size: NA; v_call: TRBV19; cdr3_aa: CASSVTGTGGSETQYF; cdr3_nt: TGTGCCAGTAGTGTTACGGGGACAGGGGGTTCCGAGACCCAGTACTTC
cdr3_length: 16; d_call: NA; j_call: TRBJ1-1; clone_size: many; v_call: TRBV19; cdr3_aa: CASSPYLWTKNTEAFF; cdr3_nt: TGTGCCAGTAGTCCCTATTTGTGGACAAAGAACACTGAAGCTTTCTTT
cdr3_length: 18; d_call: TRBD1; j_call: TRBJ1-1; clone_size: many; v_call: TRBV14; cdr3_aa: CASSQSWTGRHMNTEAFF; cdr3_nt: TGTGCCAGCAGCCAGAGTTGGACAGGCCGCCATATGAACACTGAAGCTTTCTTT
cdr3_length: 11; d_call: NA; j_call: TRBJ1-5; clone_size: many; v_call: TRBV28; cdr3_aa: CASSPNQPQHF; cdr3_nt: TGTGCCAGCAGTCCTAATCAGCCCCAGCATTTT
cdr3_length: 14; d_call: NA; j_call: TRBJ1-1; clone_size: once; v_call: TRBV29-1; cdr3_aa: CSVARTAMNTEAFF; cdr3_nt: TGCAGCGTTGCCAGGACAGCTATGAACACTGAAGCTTTCTTT
cdr3_length: 16; d_call: TRBD2; j_call: TRBJ2-5; clone_size: many; v_call: TRBV6-1; cdr3_aa: CASSEGPGGPEETQYF; cdr3_nt: TGTGCCAGCAGTGAAGGTCCGGGGGGGCCCGAAGAGACCCAGTACTTC
cdr3_length: 16; d_call: NA; j_call: TRBJ2-7; clone_size: NA; v_call: TRBV6-2/TRBV6-3; cdr3_aa: CASSYSSTARRYEQYF; cdr3_nt: TGTGCCAGCAGTTACTCGAGTACGGCCAGACGCTACGAGCAGTACTTC
cdr3_length: 14; d_call: NA; j_call: TRBJ1-5; clone_size: many; v_call: TRBV6-5; cdr3_aa: CASGQDRNNQPQHF; cdr3_nt: TGTGCCAGCGGCCAAGACAGGAACAATCAGCCCCAGCATTTT
cdr3_length: 13; d_call: NA; j_call: TRBJ2-5; clone_size: NA; v_call: TRBV6-1; cdr3_aa: CASSDVREETQYF; cdr3_nt: TGTGCCAGCAGTGATGTCAGGGAAGAGACCCAGTACTTC
cdr3_length: 15; d_call: NA; j_call: TRBJ2-5; clone_size: many; v_call: TRBV7-9; cdr3_aa: CASSLSRLGWETQYF; cdr3_nt: TGTGCCAGCAGCTTATCTAGACTAGGATGGGAGACCCAGTACTTC
cdr3_length: 16; d_call: NA; j_call: TRBJ1-2; clone_size: few; v_call: TRBV9; cdr3_aa: CASSVEGGGKGRGYTF; cdr3_nt: TGTGCCAGCAGCGTAGAAGGCGGGGGAAAGGGTCGTGGCTACACCTTC
cdr3_length: 13; d_call: NA; j_call: TRBJ2-7; clone_size: few; v_call: TRBV5-1; cdr3_aa: CASSRWGEYEQYF; cdr3_nt: TGCGCCAGCAGCCGCTGGGGAGAGTACGAGCAGTACTTC
cdr3_length: 18; d_call: TRBD2; j_call: TRBJ2-4; clone_size: NA; v_call: TRBV11-1; cdr3_aa: CASSEPTSGRRAQNIQYF; cdr3_nt: TGTGCCAGCAGCGAACCCACCAGCGGGAGGCGAGCCCAAAACATTCAGTACTTC
cdr3_length: 14; d_call: NA; j_call: TRBJ2-5; clone_size: NA; v_call: TRBV2; cdr3_aa: CASSDWMGTETQYF; cdr3_nt: TGTGCCAGCAGTGATTGGATGGGAACGGAGACCCAGTACTTC
cdr3_length: 14; d_call: TRBD1; j_call: TRBJ1-2; clone_size: few; v_call: TRBV20-1; cdr3_aa: CSARASDRRRGYTF; cdr3_nt: TGCAGTGCTAGGGCCTCGGACAGGCGAAGGGGCTACACCTTC
cdr3_length: 16; d_call: NA; j_call: TRBJ1-1; clone_size: few; v_call: TRBV6-2/TRBV6-3; cdr3_aa: CASREGTGQMNTEAFF; cdr3_nt: TGTGCCAGCAGAGAAGGGACCGGACAGATGAACACTGAAGCTTTCTTT
cdr3_length: 14; d_call: NA; j_call: TRBJ2-7; clone_size: NA; v_call: TRBV6-2/TRBV6-3; cdr3_aa: CASSYGRELSEQYF; cdr3_nt: TGTGCCAGCAGTTACGGCAGGGAACTCTCCGAGCAGTACTTC
cdr3_length: 15; d_call: NA; j_call: TRBJ1-2; clone_size: many; v_call: TRBV5-1; cdr3_aa: CASNRDGGLGYGYTF; cdr3_nt: TGCGCCAGCAACCGCGACGGGGGGTTGGGCTATGGCTACACCTTC
cdr3_length: 15; d_call: TRBD2; j_call: TRBJ2-7; clone_size: many; v_call: TRBV6-1; cdr3_aa: CASSDRDYVSGEQYF; cdr3_nt: TGTGCCAGCAGTGACCGGGACTATGTCTCTGGCGAGCAGTACTTC